These 3 T cell receptor beta chains came from one sample sequenced in a study of shared clonotypes between healthy human individuals. TCRdb keeps only in-frame clones here, not all; method: immunoSEQ multiplex PCR. The sample yields around 510,000 clones, approximately 94% seen once. Sample: naive CD4+ T cells sorted from blood. Subset here: CD45RA+ positively selected. The receptor source for this set is a woman in her thirties in good health.

The chain recombines TRBV5-1 with TRBJ2-1; TRBD1 is a possible D gene (6 bases). V dropped 4 bases and J dropped 0 bases, with 11 bases sitting between them. Germline CDR1 is SGHRS and CDR2 is YFSETQ. This CDR3 spans 15 amino acids. The CDR3 DNA is TGCGCCAGCAGCCCTGACAGGAGCTCCTACAATGAGCAGTTCTTC. The encoded protein is CASSPDRSSYNEQFF.

This clone was recorded only once. This sample also contains other DNA sequences that code for the same CDR3. This chain links TRBV5-1 with TRBJ1-6; no firm D call. The CDR3 is 12 residues long. Deletions cut 0 bases from V and 7 bases from J, with 2 bases between. CDR1 is SGHRS, CDR2 YFSETQ, per germline. CDR3 in DNA: TGCGCCAGCAGCTTGGGCAATTCACCCCTCCACTTT. It is translated as CASSLGNSPLHF.

This clone appeared a single time. The chain links TRBV29-1 to TRBJ1-4, with D unresolved. Trimming pared 5 bases from V and 4 bases from J, leaving 11 bases between. The CDR3 runs to 13 residues. Germline values: CDR1 SQVTM, CDR2 ANQGSEA. The CDR3 is CSVRSPINEKLFF. Written as DNA, the CDR3 is TGCAGCGTTCGGTCCCCGATTAATGAAAAACTGTTTTTT. The full variable domain, completed using reference TRBV29-1 and TRBJ1-4, is SAVISQKPSRDICQRGTSLTIQCQVDSQVTMMFWYRQQPGQSLTLIATANQGSEATYESGFVIDKFPISRPNLTFSTLTVSNMSPEDSSIYLCSVRSPINEKLFFGSGTQLSVL.